The entry below describes one TCR beta chain. What it binds is not known. These data belong to a study of shared clonotypes between healthy human individuals. The wider study: There were three CD4 naive, three CD4 memory, two CD8 naive and one CD8 memory plates per donor.

Each cell subset's genomic DNA was divided evenly among several immunoSEQ plates. Here immunoSEQ multiplex PCR was the method, and the copy in TCRdb shows in-frame clones only, minus some. The sample gives about 2.5 million clones, 85% to 95% of which show up once; about 0.36% is in the top ten. All of the donors resided in Nashville, Tennessee, and each was a Caucasian adult. Findings of the study overall: Naive subsets generally exceeded memory subsets in estimated richness.

V was shortened by 2 bases and J by 2 bases, with 13 bases between the two germline ends. This CDR3 region has 16 residues. In germline, CDR1 is MGHDK, CDR2 SYGVNS. The sequencing input was naive CD4+ T cells from PBMCs. This sample's subset: CD45RA+ positively selected. The sequence derives from a young man in good health. Some clones in this sample may be carry-over from other donors' samples. J is TRBJ1-5 and V is TRBV25-1; D is undetermined. The CDR3 protein is CASSEAGPGGNQPQHF. In DNA form, the CDR3 reads TGTGCCAGCAGTGAAGCCGGGCCAGGCGGCAATCAGCCCCAGCATTTT.